The entry below gives a single TCR beta chain sequence along with its context. The method was immunoSEQ multiplex PCR; TCRdb's version includes in-frame clones alone and lacks a portion of them. The profile covers roughly 450,000 clones, with around 90% appearing a single time and roughly 6.4% taken by the ten largest. This sample was included in a study of control samples from healthy donors and cancer patients. Sequencing input: PBMCs. The sequence derives from a man aged 40-49 years with head and neck cancer.

CDR3 loop: CASSIGTVNTGELFF. The CDR3 DNA is TGTGCCAGCTCGATAGGGACAGTGAACACCGGGGAGCTGTTTTTT. The rearrangement uses TRBV7-9 and TRBJ2-2; 7 bases line up with TRBD1. The CDR3 totals 15 residues. The trim removed 8 bases at V and 1 base at J, leaving 7 bases unmatched. CDR1 and CDR2 (germline): SEHNR, FQNEAQ (reference sequence). The full variable domain, completed using reference TRBV7-9 and TRBJ2-2, is DTGVSQNPRHKITKRGQNVTFRCDPISEHNRLYWYRQTLGQGPEFLTYFQNEAQLEKSRLLSDRFSAERPKGSFSTLEIQRTEQGDSAMYLCASSIGTVNTGELFFGEGSRLTVL.